This T cell receptor (beta chain) derives from a study of OX40 agonist ivuxolimab in advanced cancers. With respect to the entire study: Ivuxolimab, which targeted the costimulatory receptor OX40 (CD134), was an agonistic, fully human IgG2 monoclonal antibody. Intravenous ivuxolimab was administered to patients every 2 weeks at six dose levels: 0.01, 0.1, 0.3, 1.5, 3 and 10 mg/kg. Of the 50 to 55 patients in dose escalation, some 19 had hepatocellular carcinoma, approximately 15 had melanoma, 9 had renal cell carcinoma and 9 had head and neck cancer. A male proportion of about 79% and a mean age of 60 years, ranging from 23 to 79, were recorded for the dose-escalation cohort. Prior anti-PD-1, anti-PD-L1 or anti-CTLA-4 therapy was permitted, and roughly two fifths of dose-escalation patients had received checkpoint inhibitors. Three dose-escalation patients achieved partial responses, one with hepatocellular carcinoma and two with cutaneous melanoma. The point of sequencing TCRbeta in the periphery was to test whether ivuxolimab changed TCR sequence diversity and drove clonal T-cell expansion. The monotherapy dose-escalation portion (N ≈ 50 patients) of the phase I ivuxolimab trial is reported in the paper. The investigation overall reported the following: In the 0.1-3.0 mg/kg groups, partial responders were among the patients with the lowest normalized peripheral clonal expansion, particularly in CD8+ T cells. Low levels of normalized T-cell clonal expansion were also seen in some patients who did not respond. Clonal expansion of both CD4+ and CD8+ blood T cells was observed from baseline to week 6 at doses 0.1 to 3.0 mg/kg. After ivuxolimab, expanded clones were on average more numerous among CD8+ T cells than among CD4+ T cells. Antigen specificity was not determined for the clonally expanded peripheral T cells.

In the case of this clone: Its antigen specificity is not known. No much larger clone is present one base from it, and per-base qualities are unavailable.

The trial excluded patients who had a history of autoimmune disease or who were on systemic immunosuppression. Peripheral blood for TCR sequencing was collected from all dose cohorts at baseline, on cycle 4 day 1, and on cycle 7 day 1. The samples were taken from a phase I, first-in-human, multicenter, open-label dose-escalation trial of ivuxolimab. The trial enrolled adults with locally advanced or metastatic head and neck squamous cell, hepatocellular, melanoma or renal cell carcinoma. CD4+ and CD8+ T cells were sorted separately from peripheral blood before TCR sequencing. To sequence the TCRbeta CDR3 region, genomic DNA was isolated from the sorted cells. TCRbeta CDR3 regions were sequenced using the immunoSEQ Assay. In its TCRdb copy, this immuneACCESS table keeps in-frame sequences only and misses some clones. Where compared with another copy, unresolved V genes explain less than half of these, and the others have no known cause. Across this sample there are approximately 31,000 clones, with around 90% seen only once. The ten top clones hold around 54% of the sample.

V has 7 bases trimmed and J has 3 bases trimmed; junction bases matching no gene number 9. Sequences SNHLY (CDR1) and FYNNEI (CDR2) are obtained from the germline V gene. The CDR3 holds 16 amino acids from the cysteine to the phenylalanine. CDR3 DNA only is kept here, 48 bases in frame from base 1. The sequence derives from an adult with an advanced solid tumor such as melanoma, head and neck, liver or kidney cancer. Source: CD4+ or CD8+ T cells sorted from blood, taken in a trial of the OX40 agonist ivuxolimab. The V and J genes are TRBV2 and TRBJ2-1; the junction holds 10 bases that match TRBD2. The DNA sequence is TGTGCCAGCACGTCGGGGAGCGGGGGGGACTACAATGAGCAGTTCTTC. Its coded protein is CASTSGSGGDYNEQFF.